What follows are 8 T cell receptor beta chains derived from one specimen sequenced in a study of cytotoxic CD8 clonotypes in ibrutinib-treated CLL. Clones were sequenced by immunoSEQ multiplex PCR, and TCRdb holds only the in-frame ones, with some missing. The table lists 300,000 or so clones, roughly 71% of them singletons, with around 6.3% in the top ten. The source material was PBMCs, sampled after 36 months of ibrutinib treatment. The receptor set was obtained from a human donor with chronic lymphocytic leukemia.

In this sample, this clone turned up a few times. This rearrangement joins TRBV18 to TRBJ1-4, with D perhaps matching TRBD1 (5 bases). From germline, CDR1 is KGHSH and CDR2 LQKENI. V shed 3 bases and J shed 6 bases, with 11 bases lying between them. This CDR3 region has 14 residues. The CDR3 region is CASSPQGLDEKLFF. The DNA for the CDR3 is TGTGCCAGCTCACCTCAGGGATTGGATGAAAAACTGTTTTTT.

The V and J genes are TRBV4-1 and TRBJ2-1, with 11 bases lining up with TRBD1. V shed 4 bases, J shed 4 bases, and the junction held 6 bases outside the gene matches. The CDR3 totals 16 residues. Germline values: CDR1 MGHRA, CDR2 YSYEKL. The DNA of the CDR3 is TGCGCCAGCAGCCGTAAGGACAGGGGGCCGTACAATGAGCAGTTCTTC. This translates into CASSRKDRGPYNEQFF.

The sample holds a few counts of this clone. The J gene is TRBJ2-7, the V gene TRBV6-1; unclear D gene. CDR1 and CDR2 from the germline V gene are MNHNS and SASEGT. Trimming shortened V by 4 bases and J by 4 bases, and 11 bases separated the two germline ends. CDR3 length: 13 residues. The CDR3 DNA reads as TGTGCCAGCAGTGTAACCAGAAAATACGAGCAGTACTTC. Its translation is CASSVTRKYEQYF.

This clone was counted once. This chain joins TRBV29-1 and TRBJ1-1, with 9 nucleotides matching TRBD1. This CDR3 contains 15 residues. J gave up 4 bases and V 7 bases, and 13 bases lay outside the gene matches. The germline V gene encodes CDR1 SQVTM and CDR2 ANQGSEA. The CDR3, as DNA: TGCAGCGGGGACAGGGCGGCGGGTCGCGGCACTGAAGCTTTCTTT. Translated, it gives CSGDRAAGRGTEAFF.

The chain combines TRBV7-8 with TRBJ1-6; D is unclear. This CDR3 is built from 17 residues. Germline V gene data show CDR1 as SGHVS and CDR2 as FQNEAQ. V was cut by 4 bases and J by 12 bases, with 25 bases left in between. The CDR3 region is CASSYRRSALLSQPLHF. In DNA, the CDR3 is TGTGCCAGCAGCTACCGGCGCAGTGCCTTATTGTCCCAACCCCTCCACTTT.

The chain links TRBV5-4 to TRBJ2-6; no reliable D call. The CDR3 loop spans 18 amino acids. CDR1 is SGHNT, CDR2 YYREEE, per germline (reference sequence). Trimming pared 4 bases from V and 1 base from J, leaving 18 bases between. CDR3 bases: TGTGCCAGCAGCCCCTACCCGCGGCCCTCTTCTGGGGCCAACGTCCTGACTTTC. Translated, it gives CASSPYPRPSSGANVLTF.

The V and J genes are TRBV5-1 and TRBJ2-5, with D perhaps TRBD1 or TRBD2 (5 bases each). Germline V gene sequence: CDR1 SGHRS, CDR2 YFSETQ. V was shortened by 4 bases and J by 4 bases, with 17 bases between the two germline ends. The CDR3 is 15 amino acids. CDR3 nucleotide sequence: TGCGCCAGCAGCCCTAGATGGGGGTTTGGAGAGACCCAGTACTTC. As protein: CASSPRWGFGETQYF. Variable domain in full (rest from reference TRBV5-1 and TRBJ2-5): KAGVTQTPRYLIKTRGQQVTLSCSPISGHRSVSWYQQTPGQGLQFLFEYFSETQRNKGNFPGRFSGRQFSNSRSEMNVSTLELGDSALYLCASSPRWGFGETQYFGPGTRLLVL.

This clone was counted a few times. The CDR3 protein is CASRESTSTDTQYF. The CDR3 DNA reads as TGTGCCAGCAGGGAATCTACCAGCACAGATACGCAGTATTTT. The rearrangement links TRBV28 to TRBJ2-3; no clear D gene. This CDR3 region has 14 residues. CDR1 is MDHEN and CDR2 is SYDVKM in the germline V gene. V was trimmed by 6 bases and J by 0 bases, leaving 10 bases between them.